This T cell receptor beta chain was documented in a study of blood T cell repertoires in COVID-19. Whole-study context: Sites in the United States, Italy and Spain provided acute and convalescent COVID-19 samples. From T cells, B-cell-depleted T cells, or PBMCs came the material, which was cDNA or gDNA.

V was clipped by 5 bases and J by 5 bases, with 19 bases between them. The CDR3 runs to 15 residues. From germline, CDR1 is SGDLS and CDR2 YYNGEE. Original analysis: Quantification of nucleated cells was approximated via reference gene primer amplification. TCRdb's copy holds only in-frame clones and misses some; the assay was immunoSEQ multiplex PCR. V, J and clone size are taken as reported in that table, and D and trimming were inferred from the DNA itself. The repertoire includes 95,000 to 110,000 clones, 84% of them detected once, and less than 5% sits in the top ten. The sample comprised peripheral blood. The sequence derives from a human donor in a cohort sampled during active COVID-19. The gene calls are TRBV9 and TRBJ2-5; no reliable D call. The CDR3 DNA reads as TGTGCCAGCAGTCCTCGCACGGTGGGCTCTGAGACCCAGTACTTC. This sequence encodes CASSPRTVGSETQYF.